A selection of T cell receptor beta chains follows, all from one sample in a study of T cell responses to AZD1222 COVID-19 vaccine. Data came from immunoSEQ multiplex PCR; TCRdb stores just in-frame clones and leaves some out. The sample includes around 91,000 clones, 70% to 90% of them seen just once. The sequenced sample was peripheral blood, obtained on day 0 of AZD1222 vaccination. The source of these receptors is an adult in good health. Each CDR3 is given with its conserved first and last residue. The order of the fields is J gene, V gene, D gene, clone size, CDR3 DNA, CDR3 protein. The D gene is left open where the match is weak. A row's size may be missing; if present it is once, few, many or a size class.

>TRBJ2-2|TRBV6-2/TRBV6-3|TRBD1|NA
TGTGCCAGCAGTTATTATAGGACAGGGCCCCCGAACACCGGGGAGCTGTTTTTT
CASSYYRTGPPNTGELFF
>TRBJ1-1|TRBV19|NA|NA
TGTGCCTCCTTCGATCTTAACACTGAAGCTTTCTTT
CASFDLNTEAFF
>TRBJ2-1|TRBV29-1|NA|NA
TGCAGCGTAAAACCTTCCCCAGGCAGCTACAATGAGCAGTTCTTC
CSVKPSPGSYNEQFF
>TRBJ1-5|TRBV6-2/TRBV6-3|NA|NA
TGTGCCAGCAGTGCGGGACAACTAATCCAGCCCCAGCATTTT
CASSAGQLIQPQHF
>TRBJ1-5|TRBV28|TRBD1|NA
TGTGCCAGCAGTTTAGGAGACAGGGTGAATCAGCCCCAGCATTTT
CASSLGDRVNQPQHF
>TRBJ2-7|TRBV9|TRBD2|NA
TGTGCCAGCAGCCCTGACAGCGGGGGCTGGGAGCAGTACTTC
CASSPDSGGWEQYF
>TRBJ1-4|TRBV5-1|NA|NA
TGCGCCAGCAGCTTTAGGGGGATAGGGGAAAAACTGTTTTTT
CASSFRGIGEKLFF
>TRBJ1-2|TRBV6-2/TRBV6-3|NA|NA
TGTGCCAGCAGTCGGGACACCCGAGGCTACACCTTC
CASSRDTRGYTF
>TRBJ2-1|TRBV6-5|NA|NA
TGTGCCAGCAGACAAATTCACAGGGACAATGAGCAGTTCTTC
CASRQIHRDNEQFF
>TRBJ1-5|TRBV10-3|TRBD1|NA
TGTGCCACAACCACCGGGACAGGTTACCAGCCCCAGCATTTT
CATTTGTGYQPQHF
>TRBJ2-7|TRBV18|NA|NA
TGTGCCAGCTCACCACCGAGTTCCTACGAGCAGTACTTC
CASSPPSSYEQYF
>TRBJ1-1|TRBV25-1|TRBD1|NA
TGTGCCAGCAGGGTGGGACAGGGGTTTTGGGCTTTCTTT
CASRVGQGFWAFF
>TRBJ1-4|TRBV3-1/TRBV3-2|NA|NA
TGTGCCAGCCTGGGACAACCAAATGAAAAACTGTTTTTT
CASLGQPNEKLFF
>TRBJ2-1|TRBV7-6|TRBD2|once
TGTGCCAGCAGCTATACTAGCGGGAGGGCCGGCAATGAGCAGTTCTTC
CASSYTSGRAGNEQFF
>TRBJ1-5|TRBV2|NA|once
TGTGCCAGCAGGGAAGATTTTACCGGCAATCAGCCCCAGCATTTT
CASREDFTGNQPQHF
>TRBJ1-1|TRBV12-3/TRBV12-4|NA|NA
TGTGCCAGCAGTTTAAGGGGGGGTACTGAAGCTTTCTTT
CASSLRGGTEAFF
>TRBJ1-1|TRBV12-3/TRBV12-4|NA|NA
TGTGCCAGCAGTCCTCAGGAGAGCACTGAAGCTTTCTTT
CASSPQESTEAFF
>TRBJ2-7|TRBV5-6|NA|NA
TGTGCCAGCAGCTTCAACAGCGAGCAGTACTTC
CASSFNSEQYF
>TRBJ2-7|TRBV3-1/TRBV3-2|NA|NA
TGTGCCAGCAGCCCAAGTCGGACCTACGAGCAGTACTTC
CASSPSRTYEQYF
>TRBJ1-5|TRBV12-3/TRBV12-4|NA|NA
TGTGCCAGCAGTGGGGGGGGGACGCAGCCCCAGCATTTT
CASSGGGTQPQHF
>TRBJ1-1|TRBV4-3|NA|NA
TGCGCCAGCAGCCAAGCCGAAGGGACAGAAGCTTTCTTT
CASSQAEGTEAFF
>TRBJ2-1|TRBV7-3|NA|NA
TGTGCCAGCAGCTTACGGCGGGATAGCAATGAGCAGTTCTTC
CASSLRRDSNEQFF